A selection of T cell receptor beta chains follows, all from one sample in a study of T cell responses to AZD1222 COVID-19 vaccine. The assay was immunoSEQ multiplex PCR, and TCRdb's table has in-frame clones only and misses some. There are more than 120,000 clones in the sample; more than 85% occur only once, and approximately 5.3% lies in the top ten. Specimen: peripheral blood, collected on day 0 of AZD1222 vaccination. These receptors were collected from an adult in good health. Each CDR3 is given with its conserved first and last residue. The D gene is left open where the match is weak. Clone sizes are given selectively: once, few, many, or a class where the clone is expanded.

TRBV9	TRBJ1-2	TRBD1	NA	TGTGCCAGCAGCGCCGGGACAGGGGGCGACTATGGCTACACCTTC	CASSAGTGGDYGYTF
TRBV5-4	TRBJ2-5	TRBD2	once	TGTGCCAGCAGCTCTACCGGGGGGAAACAAGAGACCCAGTACTTC	CASSSTGGKQETQYF
TRBV2	TRBJ1-1	NA	NA	TGTGCCAGCAGTGAGGGGGGATACGCTGAAGCTTTCTTT	CASSEGGYAEAFF
TRBV7-2	TRBJ2-1	TRBD2	NA	TGTGCCAGCAAGCCCACTGGCGGGAGAGGGGCCTACAATGAGCAGTTCTTC	CASKPTGGRGAYNEQFF
TRBV18	TRBJ2-7	TRBD1	NA	TGTGCCAGCTCACGGGGGACAGGCTTGAACTTC	CASSRGTGLNF
TRBV18	TRBJ2-1	NA	NA	TGTGCCAGCTCACCACGTGTTAGCTCCTACAATGAGCAGTTCTTC	CASSPRVSSYNEQFF
TRBV7-3	TRBJ2-1	TRBD2	NA	TGTGCCAGCAGCCCAAACCTAGCGGGAGTGGATGAGCAGTTCTTC	CASSPNLAGVDEQFF
TRBV7-2	TRBJ2-7	NA	NA	TGTGCCAGCAGCCCCAGTAGGGCGGCGAGAGGCGAGCAGTACTTC	CASSPSRAARGEQYF
TRBV5-1	TRBJ2-7	NA	NA	TGCGCCAGCAGCTTGGATCAGGGGTACAGCGAGCAGTACTTC	CASSLDQGYSEQYF
TRBV11-2	TRBJ2-7	NA	NA	TGTGCCAGCAGCCGACGGACTAGTCGGGACACCTACGAGCAGTACTTC	CASSRRTSRDTYEQYF
TRBV25-1	TRBJ2-6	NA	NA	TGTGCCAGCAGTGAAGGGGGGATGAGGGGGGCCAACGTCCTGACTTTC	CASSEGGMRGANVLTF